This T cell receptor (beta chain) was sequenced in a study of T-cell memory formation after mild COVID-19. At the level of the study: Among the donors, TCR clusters were largely specific to each donor.

Trimming removed 8 bases from V and 1 base from J; junction bases left unmatched: 8. Germline V gene data show CDR1 as MGHRA and CDR2 as YSYEKL. The CDR3 covers 15 residues. Study observations and caveats: Within pre-infection memory, some responding clones were found, suggesting cross-reactive memory joined. Shrinking CD4+ clones resided mostly in CM and EM, and CD8+ ones in EMRA.

TCRdb reanalysed the 5' RACE reads using MiXCR and keeps one entry per CDR3 protein. The sample shows 65,000 to 100,000 distinct CDR3 sequences, about 13% of them seen only once. Regarding this clonotype: Its cognate antigen is unknown.

The TCR sequence derives from a man aged 18 to 30 who had mild COVID-19 (a few samples of this study predate the infection). Cell type and time point are not known. The rearrangement links TRBV4-1 to TRBJ2-7; 10 bases line up with TRBD1. The material sequenced was PBMCs or a T cell subset sorted from them (not recorded which). CDR3 residues: CASEPGTGESYEQYF. In DNA form, the CDR3 reads TGCGCCAGCGAGCCGGGGACAGGGGAGTCCTACGAGCAGTACTTC.